This TCR beta chain is from a study of blood T cells in healthy people across ages. Study observations and caveats: In older individuals, TCR beta diversity per million T cells was lower, falling roughly linearly with age. The percentage of naive T cells correlated strongly with TCR beta diversity. The authors considered diversity estimates from one million T cells to be underestimates.

The germline CDR1 and CDR2 sequences are LNHNV and YYDKDF (reference sequence). The CDR3 extends over 14 amino acids. Trimming shortened V by 0 bases and J by 1 base, and 5 bases separated the two germline ends. This clonotype was recorded only once. Its antigen is undetermined. Sample-barcoded 5' priming and a J-beta primer mix drove a second PCR of 7 to 11 cycles. TCRdb independently ran MiXCR on the 5' RACE reads; one entry per CDR3 protein. The table lists about 1.8 million distinct CDR3 sequences, roughly 52% of them singletons. Every donor provided roughly 10 milliliters of peripheral blood. The sample comprised blood. The genes are TRBV15 and TRBJ2-3; no clear D gene. This TCR derives from a woman between 40 and 50 years old in good health. The CDR3 spells CATSRELGTDTQYF. CDR3 nucleotides: TGTGCCACCAGCAGAGAATTGGGCACAGATACGCAGTATTTT.